The clone carrying this TCR beta chain was observed a few times. V dropped 6 bases and J dropped 6 bases, with 14 bases sitting between them. The CDR3 totals 13 residues. Germline loops: CDR1 MNHEY, CDR2 SMNVEV (reference sequence). The treatment here: randomized to nivolumab then ipilimumab (arm A) or the reverse (arm B). Patients had received no earlier DNA-damaging chemotherapy. PBMC sorting kept live CD3+CD8+ cells without CD19 or CD56. The record originates from a study of sequential checkpoint blockade in melanoma. Overall study context: Patients were randomized 1:1 to nivolumab-then-ipilimumab or ipilimumab-then-nivolumab first-line. After both sequences, patients received maintenance nivolumab.

Libraries were prepared by immunoSEQ multiplex PCR; TCRdb keeps only in-frame clonotypes and omits some of them. Of 20,000 to 25,000 clones listed, 55% to 70% are singletons. The sample consisted of CD8+ T cells sorted from blood (inferred from file names), taken from a patient given nivolumab and ipilimumab in sequence. The chain couples TRBV27 to TRBJ1-1; D unclear. The sequence was obtained from a human donor with melanoma. The DNA for the CDR3 is TGTGCCAGCAGCCCCCTCGGGGTCTCTGAAGCTTTCTTT. Protein sequence: CASSPLGVSEAFF.